The clone carrying this TCR beta chain was recorded a few times. MiXCR, run by TCRdb on the reads, gives a single entry per CDR3 protein. Counted here are roughly 640,000 distinct CDR3 sequences, roughly 24% occurring once; the ten biggest clones make up 7.5% to 9%. The data are from a study of T cell repertoires in cytomegalovirus infection. Turning to the study itself: Public TCR beta signatures marked donors with CMV infection and the matching HLA.

Trimming left V 0 bases short and J 5 bases short, with 11 bases between. The CDR3 sequence is 14 residues long. Looked up from germline, CDR1 is SGHRS and CDR2 is YFSETQ. The sequenced sample was CD8+ T cells from PBMCs. This receptor was identified in a human donor in good health (CMV status not recorded). Some clones in this sample may be carry-over from other donors' samples. This rearrangement joins TRBV5-1 to TRBJ2-5; the D call may be TRBD1 or TRBD2 (5 bases each). The CDR3 DNA follows: TGCGCCAGCAGCTTGGAATCCTGGGGGGAGACCCAGTACTTC. It codes for CASSLESWGETQYF.